Each of the 13 T cell receptor beta chains below was sequenced from the same sample in a study of blood T cell repertoires in COVID-19. Profiling relied on immunoSEQ multiplex PCR, and the TCRdb table lists in-frame clones only, not all of them. The sample includes hundreds of thousands of clones, around 87% seen only once; the top ten take 2.4%. Material for sequencing was PBMCs or T cells enriched from blood (not recorded which). The receptors derive from a woman younger than 30 who had recovered from COVID-19.

V gene TRBV7-6 combines with J gene TRBJ1-1; 9 positions match TRBD1. V lost 0 bases to trimming and J lost 6 bases; unmatched junction nucleotides: 5. In germline, CDR1 is SGHVS, CDR2 FNYEAQ. This CDR3 is 15 amino acids long. The CDR3 here is CASSLAGQGSPEAFF. CDR3 DNA: TGTGCCAGCAGCTTAGCGGGACAGGGAAGTCCTGAAGCTTTCTTT.

J is TRBJ2-7 and V is TRBV9, with 10 bases fitting TRBD1. Trimming at V came to 2 bases and at J to 5 bases, leaving 4 bases not matched to a gene. CDR1 SGDLS and CDR2 YYNGEE come from the germline V gene. This CDR3 contains 14 residues. CDR3: CASSVGQGLDEQYF. The CDR3, as DNA: TGTGCCAGCAGCGTGGGACAGGGGCTCGACGAGCAGTACTTC.

J is TRBJ1-2 and V is TRBV15; perhaps TRBD1 as D (6 bases). This CDR3 is 16 amino acids long. Germline V lookup: CDR1 LNHNV, CDR2 YYDKDF (reference sequence). Trimming left V 0 bases short and J 1 base short, with 12 bases between. The CDR3 loop is CATSRDVTGINYGYTF. DNA for the CDR3: TGTGCCACCAGCAGAGATGTTACAGGGATTAACTATGGCTACACCTTC.

The J gene is TRBJ1-5, the V gene TRBV7-8; 9 bases are a match to TRBD1. V gave up 7 bases and J gave up 5 bases; unmatched junction bases: 6. The CDR3 extends over 14 amino acids. CDR1 SGHVS and CDR2 FQNEAQ come from the germline V gene. The CDR3 coding sequence is TGTGCCAGCACGCCGGGACAGGGATATCAGCCCCAGCATTTT. Amino acids: CASTPGQGYQPQHF.

The rearrangement links TRBV4-2 to TRBJ2-3; 7 bases are a match to TRBD1. V lost 4 bases and J lost 4; bases outside the gene matches: 5. Germline values: CDR1 LGHNA, CDR2 YNFKEQ. The CDR3 covers 14 residues. The DNA for the CDR3 is TGTGCCAGCAGCCTCGGGACAGTCTCAGATACGCAGTATTTT. It specifies CASSLGTVSDTQYF.

The CDR3 loop reads CASSLTGDQPQHF. CDR3 DNA: TGTGCCAGCAGTTTAACCGGAGATCAGCCCCAGCATTTT. The chain recombines TRBV27 with TRBJ1-5; D not certain. Germline CDR1 and CDR2: MNHEY and SMNVEV (reference sequence). This CDR3 is built from 13 residues. V gave up 2 bases and J gave up 5 bases, with 7 bases separating them.

The rearrangement links TRBV30 to TRBJ1-2; D might be TRBD1 (5 bases). The V gene lost 4 bases and the J gene lost 4 bases, with 13 bases spanning the gap. The CDR3 length is 13 residues. Germline-derived CDR1 and CDR2 are GTSNPN and SVGIG (reference sequence). CDR3: CAWKGQEIYGYTF. The CDR3 DNA sequence: TGTGCCTGGAAGGGGCAGGAGATCTATGGCTACACCTTC.

The V and J genes are TRBV19 and TRBJ1-1; maybe TRBD1 (6 bases). V gave up 4 bases and J gave up 10 bases, with 10 bases separating them. CDR3 length: 11 amino acids. Germline V gene sequence: CDR1 LNHDA, CDR2 SQIVND (reference sequence). The CDR3 nucleotides are TGTGCCAGTAGTAGATCAGGGGTAGCTTTCTTT. Its translation: CASSRSGVAFF.

V is TRBV12-3 or TRBV12-4 and J is TRBJ1-1, with D possibly TRBD1 on 5 matching bases. CDR3 length: 12 amino acids. Trimming took 6 bases from V and 11 from J, leaving 16 bases between them. The chain's CDR3 is CASRAGGGKAFF. For the CDR3, the DNA is TGTGCCAGCAGAGCCGGGGGGGGGAAGGCTTTCTTT.

The chain links TRBV5-1 to TRBJ1-5; D not resolved. CDR3 size: 15 residues. The V gene lost 2 bases and the J gene lost 1 base, with 10 bases spanning the gap. Germline CDR1 and CDR2: SGHRS and YFSETQ. The CDR3 is CASSLGGTSNQPQHF. CDR3 DNA sequence: TGCGCCAGCAGCTTAGGCGGCACAAGCAATCAGCCCCAGCATTTT.

CDR3 bases: TGTGCCAGCAGCTTCTTGGGAGGATCCTACGAGCAGTACTTC. Its translation is CASSFLGGSYEQYF. V is TRBV11-2 and J is TRBJ2-7; D possibly corresponds to TRBD2 (6 bases). The length of the CDR3 is 14 residues. CDR1 and CDR2 (germline): SGHAT, FQNNGV. V lost 3 bases and J lost 1, with 10 bases in between.

The chain uses TRBV5-1 and TRBJ1-4; 9 bases match TRBD1. CDR1 and CDR2 from the germline V gene are SGHRS and YFSETQ. The ends lost 4 bases at V and 8 bases at J; junction bases unmatched: 6. The CDR3 length is 14 residues. CDR3 region: CASSKQGAQEKLFF. CDR3 bases: TGCGCCAGCAGCAAACAGGGGGCTCAAGAAAAACTGTTTTTT.

The V call is TRBV9, the J call TRBJ1-2, with 8 positions matching TRBD1. CDR1 is SGDLS and CDR2 is YYNGEE in the germline V gene. V shed 4 bases and J 6 bases; nucleotides not matched to a gene: 11. CDR3 length: 15 amino acids. CDR3 sequence (DNA): TGTGCCAGCAGCTCCCGGACAGGGTATTCGGATGGCTACACCTTC. Translation gives CASSSRTGYSDGYTF.